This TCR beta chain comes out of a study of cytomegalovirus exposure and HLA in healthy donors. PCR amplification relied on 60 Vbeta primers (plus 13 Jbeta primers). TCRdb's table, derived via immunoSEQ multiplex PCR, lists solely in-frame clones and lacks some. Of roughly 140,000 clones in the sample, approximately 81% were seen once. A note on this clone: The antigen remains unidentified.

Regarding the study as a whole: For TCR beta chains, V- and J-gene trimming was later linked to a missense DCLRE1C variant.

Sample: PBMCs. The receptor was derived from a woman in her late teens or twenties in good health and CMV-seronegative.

As DNA, the CDR3 is TGTGCCTGGAAGGAATGGAGCGGGGCCCACGAGCAGTACTTC. Protein product: CAWKEWSGAHEQYF. The gene calls are TRBV30 and TRBJ2-7, with 7 bases matching TRBD2. Looked up from germline, CDR1 is GTSNPN and CDR2 is SVGIG (reference sequence). V dropped 4 bases and J dropped 5; count of bases not matched to a gene: 11. This CDR3 is built from 14 residues. Drawing the rest from reference TRBV30 and TRBJ2-7, the complete variable domain is SQTIHQWPATLVQPVGSPLSLECTVEGTSNPNLYWYRQAAGRGLQLLFYSVGIGQISSEVPQNLSASRPQDRQFILSSKKLLLSDSGFYLCAWKEWSGAHEQYFGPGTRLTVT.